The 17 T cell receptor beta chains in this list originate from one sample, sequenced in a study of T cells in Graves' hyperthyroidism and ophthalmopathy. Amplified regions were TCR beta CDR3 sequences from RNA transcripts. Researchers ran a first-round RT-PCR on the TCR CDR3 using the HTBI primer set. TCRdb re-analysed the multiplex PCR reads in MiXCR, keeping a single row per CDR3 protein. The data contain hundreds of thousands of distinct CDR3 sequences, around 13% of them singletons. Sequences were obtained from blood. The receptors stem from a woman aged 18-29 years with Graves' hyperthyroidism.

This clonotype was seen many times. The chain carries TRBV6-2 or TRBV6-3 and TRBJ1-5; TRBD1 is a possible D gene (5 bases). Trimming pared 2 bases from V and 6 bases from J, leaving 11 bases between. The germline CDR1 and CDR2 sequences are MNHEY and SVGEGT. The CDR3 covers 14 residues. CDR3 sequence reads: CASSYRQGSQPQHF. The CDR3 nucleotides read TGTGCCAGCAGTTACCGGCAGGGCAGTCAGCCCCAGCATTTT.

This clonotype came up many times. CDR3 loop: CASSSGGRGVYGYTF. The DNA for the CDR3 is TGTGCCAGCAGCTCAGGCGGACGGGGAGTCTATGGCTACACCTTC. V gene TRBV7-9 combines with J gene TRBJ1-2; D remains unclear. The ends were cut back, 4 bases at V and 4 bases at J, with 16 bases in the middle. The CDR3 is 15 amino acids. Germline V gives CDR1 SEHNR, CDR2 FQNEAQ (reference sequence). Supplemented by reference TRBV7-9 and TRBJ1-2, the full variable domain reads DTGVSQNPRHKITKRGQNVTFRCDPISEHNRLYWYRQTLGQGPEFLTYFQNEAQLEKSRLLSDRFSAERPKGSFSTLEIQRTEQGDSAMYLCASSSGGRGVYGYTFGSGTRLTVV.

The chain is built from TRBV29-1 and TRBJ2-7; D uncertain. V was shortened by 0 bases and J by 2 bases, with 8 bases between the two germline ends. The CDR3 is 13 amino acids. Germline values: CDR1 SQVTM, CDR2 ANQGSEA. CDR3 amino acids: CSVEDMETYEQYF. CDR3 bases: TGCAGCGTTGAAGATATGGAAACCTACGAGCAGTACTTC.

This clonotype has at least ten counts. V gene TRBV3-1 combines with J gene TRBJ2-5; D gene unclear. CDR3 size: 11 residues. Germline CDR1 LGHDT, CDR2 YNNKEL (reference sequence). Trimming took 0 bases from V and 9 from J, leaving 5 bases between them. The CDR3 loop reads CASSQELAQYF. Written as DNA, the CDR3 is TGTGCCAGCAGCCAAGAATTGGCCCAGTACTTC.

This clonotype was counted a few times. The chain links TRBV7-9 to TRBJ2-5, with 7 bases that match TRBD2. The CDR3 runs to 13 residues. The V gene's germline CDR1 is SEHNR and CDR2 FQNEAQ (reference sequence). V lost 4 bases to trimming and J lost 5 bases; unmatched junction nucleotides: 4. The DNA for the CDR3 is TGTGCCAGCAGCTCCCCCGGGGGGGAGACCCAGTACTTC. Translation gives CASSSPGGETQYF.

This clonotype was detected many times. CDR3 residues: CASSGGGGHTEAFF. Here the CDR3 DNA reads TGTGCCAGCAGCGGAGGAGGGGGACACACTGAAGCTTTCTTT. The chain combines TRBV7-9 with TRBJ1-1; possible D gene TRBD1, 6 bases. In germline, CDR1 is SEHNR, CDR2 FQNEAQ (reference sequence). Trimming left V 5 bases short and J 3 bases short, with 13 bases between. CDR3 length: 14 amino acids.

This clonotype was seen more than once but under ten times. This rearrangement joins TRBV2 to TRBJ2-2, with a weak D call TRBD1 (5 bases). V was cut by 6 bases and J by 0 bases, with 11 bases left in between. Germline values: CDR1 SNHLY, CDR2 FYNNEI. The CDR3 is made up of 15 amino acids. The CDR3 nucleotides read TGTGCCAGCAGGTTCGACAGAGCGAACACCGGGGAGCTGTTTTTT. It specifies CASRFDRANTGELFF.

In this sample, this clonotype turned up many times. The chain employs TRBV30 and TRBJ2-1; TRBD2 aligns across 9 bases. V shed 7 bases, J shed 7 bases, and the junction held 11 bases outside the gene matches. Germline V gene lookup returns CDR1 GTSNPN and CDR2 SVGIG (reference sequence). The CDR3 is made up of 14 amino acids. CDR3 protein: CASSGGRGVNEQFF. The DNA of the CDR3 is TGTGCCTCCAGCGGCGGGAGGGGGGTGAATGAGCAGTTCTTC.

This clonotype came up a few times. CDR3 coding DNA: TGTGCCAGCAGCGTAACTTTTGGGGGGAACACTGAAGCTTTCTTT. Protein: CASSVTFGGNTEAFF. The chain is built from TRBV9 and TRBJ1-1; possibly TRBD1 for D (5 bases). The germline V and J ends were trimmed by 1 base and 1 base, with 11 bases remaining between them. Germline V gives CDR1 SGDLS, CDR2 YYNGEE. The CDR3 spans 15 residues.

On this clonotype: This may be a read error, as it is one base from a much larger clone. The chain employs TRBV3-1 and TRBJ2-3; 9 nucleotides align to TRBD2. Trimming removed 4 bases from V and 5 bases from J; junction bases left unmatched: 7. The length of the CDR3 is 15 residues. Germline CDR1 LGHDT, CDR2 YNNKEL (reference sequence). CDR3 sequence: CASSPSRRGGDTQYF. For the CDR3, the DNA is TGTGCCAGCAGCCCCTCTCGGCGGGGGGGAGATACGCAGTATTTT.

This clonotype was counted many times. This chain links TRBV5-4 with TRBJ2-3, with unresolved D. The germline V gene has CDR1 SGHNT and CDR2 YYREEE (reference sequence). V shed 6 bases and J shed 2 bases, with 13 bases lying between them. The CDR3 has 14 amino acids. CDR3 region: CASKDEPPTDTQYF. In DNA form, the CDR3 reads TGTGCCAGCAAGGACGAACCGCCCACAGATACGCAGTATTTT. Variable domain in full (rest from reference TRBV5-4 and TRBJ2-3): ETGVTQSPTHLIKTRGQQVTLRCSSQSGHNTVSWYQQALGQGPQFIFQYYREEENGRGNFPPRFSGLQFPNYSSELNVNALELDDSALYLCASKDEPPTDTQYFGPGTRLTVL.

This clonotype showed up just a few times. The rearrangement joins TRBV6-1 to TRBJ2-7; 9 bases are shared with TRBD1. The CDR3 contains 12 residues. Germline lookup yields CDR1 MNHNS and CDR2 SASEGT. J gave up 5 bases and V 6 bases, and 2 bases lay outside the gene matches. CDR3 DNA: TGTGCCAGCAGACAGGGGGCAGACGAGCAGTACTTC. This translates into CASRQGADEQYF.

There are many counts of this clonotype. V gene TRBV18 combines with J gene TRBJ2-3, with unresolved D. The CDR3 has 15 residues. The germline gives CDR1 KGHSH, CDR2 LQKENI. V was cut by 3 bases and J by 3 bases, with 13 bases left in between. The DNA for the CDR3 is TGTGCCAGCTCACCGCCCCCCGGGCGAACAGATACGCAGTATTTT. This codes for CASSPPPGRTDTQYF.

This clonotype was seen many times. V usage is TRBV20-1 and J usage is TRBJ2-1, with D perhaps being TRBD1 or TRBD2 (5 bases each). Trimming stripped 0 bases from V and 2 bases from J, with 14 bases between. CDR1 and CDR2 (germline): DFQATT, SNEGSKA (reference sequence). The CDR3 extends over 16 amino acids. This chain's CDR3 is CSARDFRSGPYNEQFF. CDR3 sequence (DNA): TGCAGTGCTAGAGATTTCCGATCGGGGCCCTACAATGAGCAGTTCTTC.

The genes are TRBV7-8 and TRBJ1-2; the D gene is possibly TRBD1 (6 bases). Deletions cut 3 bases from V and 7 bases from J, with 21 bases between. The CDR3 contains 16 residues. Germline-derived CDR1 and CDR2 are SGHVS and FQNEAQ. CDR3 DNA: TGTGCCAGCAGCTTGGGGCAGGGGAAATTTTTGGGTGGCTACACCTTC. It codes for CASSLGQGKFLGGYTF.

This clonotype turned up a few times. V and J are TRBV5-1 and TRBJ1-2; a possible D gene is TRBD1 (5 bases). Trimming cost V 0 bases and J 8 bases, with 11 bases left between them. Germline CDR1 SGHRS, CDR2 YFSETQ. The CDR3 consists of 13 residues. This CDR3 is CASSLDGTRGYTF. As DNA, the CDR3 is TGCGCCAGCAGCTTGGATGGGACGAGAGGCTACACCTTC.

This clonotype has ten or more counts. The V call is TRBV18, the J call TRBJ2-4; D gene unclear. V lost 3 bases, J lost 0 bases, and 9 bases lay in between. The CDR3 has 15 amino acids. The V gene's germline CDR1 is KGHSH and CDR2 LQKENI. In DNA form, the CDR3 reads TGTGCCAGCTCACCGGCCGGCGTAGCCAAAAACATTCAGTACTTC. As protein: CASSPAGVAKNIQYF.